The 14 T cell receptor beta chains listed next were all sequenced from one sample in a study of cytomegalovirus exposure and HLA in healthy donors. The PCR ran on 60 Vbeta and 13 Jbeta primers. Profiling relied on immunoSEQ multiplex PCR, and the TCRdb table lists in-frame clones only, not all of them. Here the sample spans 170,000 or so clones, approximately 81% being singletons. Sequenced: PBMCs. The origin of the receptors is a woman under 40 in good health and CMV-seronegative.

This clone was seen a few times. The chain uses TRBV18 and TRBJ2-7; TRBD2 matches 10 bases. CDR3 length: 15 residues. Germline V CDR1 and CDR2: KGHSH, LQKENI. The V and J ends lost 6 bases and 0 bases, in that order; junction bases with no gene match: 5. The CDR3 is CASSSTSGISYEQYF. The CDR3 nucleotides are TGTGCCAGCTCGTCCACTAGCGGGATCTCCTACGAGCAGTACTTC. Complete variable domain (other parts from reference TRBV18 and TRBJ2-7): NAGVMQNPRHLVRRRGQEARLRCSPMKGHSHVYWYRQLPEEGLKFMVYLQKENIIDESGMPKERFSAEFPKEGPSILRIQQVVRGDSAAYFCASSSTSGISYEQYFGPGTRLTVT.

The rearrangement uses TRBV29-1 and TRBJ2-5; 8 nucleotides line up with TRBD1. Germline assignment: CDR1 SQVTM and CDR2 ANQGSEA. Losses at the gene ends were 4 bases for V and 4 bases for J; bases not matched to a gene: 8. This CDR3 is built from 14 residues. CDR3 sequence (DNA): TGCAGCGTTGGAGGCAGGGGGCGAGGAGAGACCCAGTACTTC. This codes for CSVGGRGRGETQYF.

The rearrangement joins TRBV19 to TRBJ2-6; 11 bases align to TRBD2. CDR1 is LNHDA, CDR2 SQIVND, per germline (reference sequence). The CDR3 length is 17 residues. V lost 4 bases to trimming and J lost 4 bases; unmatched junction nucleotides: 6. DNA for the CDR3: TGTGCCAGTAGTACGACTAGCGGGACCCCCGGGGCCAACGTCCTGACTTTC. It translates to CASSTTSGTPGANVLTF.

The chain is built from TRBV19 and TRBJ2-1; 9 nucleotides match TRBD2. CDR1 LNHDA and CDR2 SQIVND come from the germline V gene (reference sequence). This CDR3 spans 14 amino acids. The V gene end was trimmed by 5 bases and the J gene end by 10 bases; junction bases not matched to a gene: 9. The CDR3 coding sequence is TGTGCCAGTAGTCGACTAGCGGAGGTGAAAGAGCAGTTCTTC. This codes for CASSRLAEVKEQFF.

The chain couples TRBV15 to TRBJ1-5; unclear D gene. The CDR3 loop spans 16 amino acids. Germline CDR1 is LNHNV and CDR2 is YYDKDF (reference sequence). Trimming shortened V by 3 bases and J by 0 bases, and 12 bases separated the two germline ends. The chain's CDR3 is CATSRNLQNSNQPQHF. CDR3 in DNA: TGTGCCACCAGCAGGAACTTACAGAATAGCAATCAGCCCCAGCATTTT.

The CDR3 here is CASSFQTGGGEQYF. CDR3 coding DNA: TGTGCCAGCAGTTTCCAGACAGGGGGCGGCGAGCAGTACTTC. The rearrangement uses TRBV6-5 and TRBJ2-7, with TRBD1 identical over 10 bases. The junction had 6 bases not matched to a gene; V was cut back by 4 bases and J by 6 bases. The CDR3 loop spans 14 amino acids. The germline V gene encodes CDR1 MNHEY and CDR2 SVGAGI.

The rearrangement joins TRBV18 to TRBJ1-1, with a possible D match to TRBD1 (6 bases). CDR1 and CDR2 from the germline V gene are KGHSH and LQKENI. Trimming shortened V by 4 bases and J by 1 base, and 7 bases separated the two germline ends. The CDR3 spans 13 residues. The CDR3 here is CASSQGENTEAFF. DNA of the CDR3: TGTGCCAGCTCACAGGGGGAGAACACTGAAGCTTTCTTT.

The chain recombines TRBV7-8 with TRBJ2-3, with TRBD2 identical over 8 bases. This CDR3 contains 16 residues. J was trimmed by 4 bases and V by 5 bases; bases with no gene match: 11. The V gene's germline CDR1 is SGHVS and CDR2 FQNEAQ. CDR3 protein: CASSQLADPQADTQYF. The CDR3 DNA follows: TGTGCCAGCAGCCAACTAGCGGATCCCCAAGCAGATACGCAGTATTTT. The full variable domain, in which reference TRBV7-8 and TRBJ2-3 provide the parts outside the CDR3, is GAGVSQSPRYKVAKRGQDVALRCDPISGHVSLFWYQQALGQGPEFLTYFQNEAQLDKSGLPSDRFFAERPEGSVSTLKIQRTQQEDSAVYLCASSQLADPQADTQYFGPGTRLTVL.

This clone appeared once. The chain carries TRBV2 and TRBJ1-5; no firm D call. V was pared by 4 bases and J by 5 bases, with 12 bases between. The germline V gene encodes CDR1 SNHLY and CDR2 FYNNEI. The CDR3 runs 14 residues. For the CDR3, the DNA is TGTGCCAGCAGTGGGCCCAACACAGATCAGCCCCAGCATTTT. It yields the protein CASSGPNTDQPQHF.

The rearrangement links TRBV30 to TRBJ2-5; D remains ambiguous. The DNA end lines up better with TRBJ2-7; the J call may be wrong. Per germline, CDR1 GTSNPN and CDR2 SVGIG (reference sequence). This CDR3 has 12 amino acids. CDR3 in amino acids: CAWSLGSSEQYF. In nucleotides, the CDR3 is TGTGCCTGGAGTCTCGGGTCGAGCGAGCAGTACTTC.

This clone was counted a few times. The V gene is TRBV6-5, the J gene TRBJ2-7; 9 bases are shared with TRBD1. This CDR3 region has 14 residues. From germline, CDR1 is MNHEY and CDR2 SVGAGI. Trimming at V came to 5 bases and at J to 3 bases, leaving 5 bases not matched to a gene. The CDR3 here is CASSPRQGGYEQYF. In DNA, the CDR3 is TGTGCCAGCAGTCCCAGACAGGGGGGCTACGAGCAGTACTTC.

The CDR3 reads CASSLVTDTYEQYF. Here the CDR3 DNA reads TGTGCCAGCAGCTTAGTGACAGATACCTACGAGCAGTACTTC. The chain links TRBV7-8 to TRBJ2-7, with D tentatively TRBD1 (5 bases). The V gene's germline CDR1 is SGHVS and CDR2 FQNEAQ. This CDR3 is built from 14 residues. V was trimmed by 1 base and J by 2 bases, leaving 9 bases between them.

The J gene is TRBJ1-4, the V gene TRBV28; TRBD1 is a possible D gene (5 bases). This CDR3 comprises 14 residues. Trimming took off 2 bases at V and 5 bases at J, with 9 bases between the two ends. CDR1 MDHEN and CDR2 SYDVKM come from the germline V gene. Written as DNA, the CDR3 is TGTGCCAGCAGTTTACAGGGTCCGAATGAAAAACTGTTTTTT. It translates to CASSLQGPNEKLFF. Variable domain in full (rest from reference TRBV28 and TRBJ1-4): DVKVTQSSRYLVKRTGEKVFLECVQDMDHENMFWYRQDPGLGLRLIYFSYDVKMKEKGDIPEGYSVSREKKERFSLILESASTNQTSMYLCASSLQGPNEKLFFGSGTQLSVL.

V and J are TRBV29-1 and TRBJ2-1, with 11 bases fitting TRBD2. The V gene end was trimmed by 6 bases and the J gene end by 8 bases; junction bases not matched to a gene: 12. This CDR3 is 15 amino acids long. Germline lookup yields CDR1 SQVTM and CDR2 ANQGSEA. Here the CDR3 DNA reads TGCAGCGTCGAAAAAGGGACTAGCGGAGGGCATGAGCAGTTCTTC. Translation: CSVEKGTSGGHEQFF.